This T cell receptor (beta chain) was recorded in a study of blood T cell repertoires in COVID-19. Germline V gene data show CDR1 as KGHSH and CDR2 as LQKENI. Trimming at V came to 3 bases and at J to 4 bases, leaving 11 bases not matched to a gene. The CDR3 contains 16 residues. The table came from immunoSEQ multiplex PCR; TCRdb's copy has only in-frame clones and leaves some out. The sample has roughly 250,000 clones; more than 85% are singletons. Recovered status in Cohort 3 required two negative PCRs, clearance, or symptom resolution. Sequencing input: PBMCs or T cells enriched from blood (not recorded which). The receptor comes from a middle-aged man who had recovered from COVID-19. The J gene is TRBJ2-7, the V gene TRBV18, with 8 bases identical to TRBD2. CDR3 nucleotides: TGTGCCAGCTCACCCCCTGGACTAGCCGGCGGTTACGAGCAGTACTTC. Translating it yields CASSPPGLAGGYEQYF.